A selection of T cell receptor beta chains follows, all from one sample in a study of breast tumors, draining lymph nodes, adjacent tissues. MiXCR was run by TCRdb on the multiplex PCR reads, yielding one entry per CDR3 protein. This table has around 250,000 distinct CDR3 sequences, less than 45% appearing once. The sample consisted of axillary lymph node tissue. Receptors were obtained from a female donor with breast cancer. Some clones in this sample may be carry-over from other donors' samples. Both conserved end residues are part of each CDR3. The D gene is left open where the match is weak. Clone size is given for some rows only: seen once, a few or many times, or a class if the clone is expanded.

d_gene: TRBD2; v_gene: TRBV7-8; abundance: -; j_gene: TRBJ2-5; CDR3aa: CASSPGGRGETQYF; CDR3nt: TGTGCCAGCAGCCCAGGCGGGAGAGGAGAGACCCAGTACTTC
d_gene: TRBD1; v_gene: TRBV11-3; abundance: -; j_gene: TRBJ2-3; CDR3aa: CASSYGTGGRAGGSDTQYF; CDR3nt: TGTGCCAGCAGCTACGGGACAGGGGGACGAGCGGGAGGATCAGATACGCAGTATTTT
d_gene: TRBD1; v_gene: TRBV5-1; abundance: many; j_gene: TRBJ2-2; CDR3aa: CASSLETGGNTGELFF; CDR3nt: TGCGCCAGCAGCTTGGAAACAGGGGGCAACACCGGGGAGCTGTTTTTT
d_gene: -; v_gene: TRBV19; abundance: many; j_gene: TRBJ1-2; CDR3aa: CASSRLQAIRYGYTF; CDR3nt: TGTGCCAGTAGCCGCCTTCAGGCGATTCGCTATGGCTACACCTTC
d_gene: TRBD2; v_gene: TRBV20-1; abundance: -; j_gene: TRBJ2-3; CDR3aa: CSADLAGERSTDTQYF; CDR3nt: TGCAGTGCAGACCTAGCGGGGGAGCGGAGCACAGATACGCAGTATTTT
d_gene: -; v_gene: TRBV5-4; abundance: many; j_gene: TRBJ2-7; CDR3aa: CASSSGHSYEQYF; CDR3nt: TGTGCCAGCAGCTCGGGACACTCCTACGAGCAGTACTTC
d_gene: TRBD1; v_gene: TRBV4-3; abundance: -; j_gene: TRBJ2-5; CDR3aa: CASSTGQSLHETQYF; CDR3nt: TGCGCCAGCAGCACGGGACAGAGCCTCCACGAGACCCAGTACTTC
d_gene: -; v_gene: TRBV7-9; abundance: many; j_gene: TRBJ2-5; CDR3aa: CASSFENQETQYF; CDR3nt: TGTGCCAGCAGCTTCGAAAACCAAGAGACCCAGTACTTC
d_gene: -; v_gene: TRBV11-2; abundance: many; j_gene: TRBJ2-6; CDR3aa: CASSLDSTNSGANVLTF; CDR3nt: TGTGCCAGCAGCTTAGACAGTACAAACTCTGGGGCCAACGTCCTGACTTTC
d_gene: TRBD1; v_gene: TRBV19; abundance: -; j_gene: TRBJ2-1; CDR3aa: CASRRGQGISNEQFF; CDR3nt: TGTGCCAGTAGGAGGGGACAGGGGATATCAAATGAGCAGTTCTTC
d_gene: -; v_gene: TRBV20-1; abundance: -; j_gene: TRBJ2-2; CDR3aa: CSVIGLLGGELFF; CDR3nt: TGCAGTGTAATCGGGCTCCTCGGCGGGGAGCTGTTTTTT
d_gene: TRBD1; v_gene: TRBV7-9; abundance: many; j_gene: TRBJ1-6; CDR3aa: CASTTGTGFSPLHF; CDR3nt: TGTGCCAGCACTACCGGGACAGGGTTTTCACCCCTCCACTTT
d_gene: -; v_gene: TRBV7-3; abundance: -; j_gene: TRBJ2-2; CDR3aa: CASSLTRLRRSGELFF; CDR3nt: TGTGCCAGCAGCTTAACGCGGCTAAGGAGGTCCGGGGAGCTGTTTTTT
d_gene: -; v_gene: TRBV4-1; abundance: many; j_gene: TRBJ1-6; CDR3aa: CASSQGRQGNSPLHF; CDR3nt: TGCGCCAGCAGCCAAGGGAGGCAGGGGAATTCACCCCTCCACTTT
d_gene: -; v_gene: TRBV4-3; abundance: many; j_gene: TRBJ1-4; CDR3aa: CASSQDLNRNEKLFF; CDR3nt: TGCGCCAGCAGCCAAGATCTGAACAGGAATGAAAAACTGTTTTTT
d_gene: -; v_gene: TRBV5-1; abundance: -; j_gene: TRBJ2-5; CDR3aa: CASSLDSPVETQYF; CDR3nt: TGCGCCAGCAGCTTGGATAGTCCCGTAGAGACCCAGTACTTC
d_gene: -; v_gene: TRBV24-1; abundance: many; j_gene: TRBJ2-2; CDR3aa: CATQSSGLGTGELFF; CDR3nt: TGTGCCACCCAGAGTTCAGGGCTGGGCACCGGGGAGCTGTTTTTT